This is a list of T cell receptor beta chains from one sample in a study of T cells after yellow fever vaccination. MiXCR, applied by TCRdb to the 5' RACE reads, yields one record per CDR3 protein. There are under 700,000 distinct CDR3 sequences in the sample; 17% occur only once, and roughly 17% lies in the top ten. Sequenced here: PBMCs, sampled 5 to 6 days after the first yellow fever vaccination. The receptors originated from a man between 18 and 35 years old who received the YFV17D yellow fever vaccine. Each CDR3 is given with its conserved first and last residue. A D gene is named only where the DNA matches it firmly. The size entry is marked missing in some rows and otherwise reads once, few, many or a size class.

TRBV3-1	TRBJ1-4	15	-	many	CASSQDSQDTEKLFF	TGTGCCAGCAGCCAAGATTCGCAGGATACTGAAAAACTGTTTTTT
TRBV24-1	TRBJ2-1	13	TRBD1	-	CATTEGQGNEQFF	TGTGCCACCACCGAGGGACAGGGGAATGAGCAGTTCTTC
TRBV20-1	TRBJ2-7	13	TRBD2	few	CSATSGETYEQYF	TGCAGTGCTACGAGCGGGGAGACCTACGAGCAGTACTTC
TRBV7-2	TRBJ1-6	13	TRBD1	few	CASRPGGHSPLHF	TGTGCCAGCAGACCAGGGGGGCATTCACCCCTCCACTTT
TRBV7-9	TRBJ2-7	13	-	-	CASSLTERGEQYF	TGTGCCAGCAGCCTTACGGAGAGGGGCGAGCAGTACTTC
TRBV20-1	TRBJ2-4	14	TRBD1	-	CSAFGQGAVNIQYF	TGCAGTGCTTTCGGACAGGGGGCGGTCAACATTCAGTACTTC
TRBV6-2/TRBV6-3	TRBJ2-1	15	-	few	CASSYPYGPWDEQFF	TGTGCCAGCAGTTACCCCTACGGACCCTGGGATGAGCAGTTCTTC
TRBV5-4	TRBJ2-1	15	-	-	CASSWTGGLWNEQFF	TGTGCCAGCAGCTGGACGGGGGGCCTCTGGAATGAGCAGTTCTTC
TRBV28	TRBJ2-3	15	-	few	CASSLLGISTDTQYF	TGTGCCAGCAGTTTATTAGGGATTAGCACAGATACGCAGTATTTT
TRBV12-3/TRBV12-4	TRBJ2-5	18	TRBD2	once	CASSFTGSGGGNPETHYF	TGTGCCAGCAGTTTTACGGGTAGCGGGGGGGGTAATCCAGAGACCCATTACTTC
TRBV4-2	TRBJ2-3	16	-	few	CASSQDNRAFADTQYF	TGTGCCAGCAGCCAAGATAACAGGGCTTTCGCAGATACGCAGTATTTT
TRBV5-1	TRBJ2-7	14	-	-	CASSDHTGRHEQYF	TGCGCCAGCAGCGACCATACGGGGAGGCACGAGCAGTACTTC
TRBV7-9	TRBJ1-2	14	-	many	CASDLVGAPYGYTF	TGTGCCAGCGATTTAGTCGGGGCCCCTTATGGCTACACCTTC
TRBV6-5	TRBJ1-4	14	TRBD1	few	CASSWTGYNEKLFF	TGTGCCAGCAGTTGGACAGGATATAATGAAAAACTGTTTTTT
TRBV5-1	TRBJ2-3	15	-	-	CASSLGHVSTDTQYF	TGCGCCAGCAGCTTGGGCCATGTAAGCACAGATACGCAGTATTTT
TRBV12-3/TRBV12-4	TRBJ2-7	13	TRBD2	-	CASRIAGGYEQYF	TGTGCCAGCAGGATCGCGGGGGGCTACGAGCAGTACTTC
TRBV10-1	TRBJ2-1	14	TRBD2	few	CASSAAGEYNEQFF	TGCGCCAGCAGTGCAGCGGGGGAGTACAATGAGCAGTTCTTC
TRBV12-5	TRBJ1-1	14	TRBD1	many	CASGLGTGVTEAFF	TGTGCTAGTGGTTTGGGGACAGGGGTTACTGAAGCTTTCTTT
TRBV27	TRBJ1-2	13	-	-	CASSLRWGYGYTF	TGTGCCAGCAGTTTAAGGTGGGGGTATGGCTACACCTTC
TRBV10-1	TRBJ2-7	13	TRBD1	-	CASGDSDDYEQYF	TGCGCCAGTGGGGACAGCGACGACTACGAGCAGTACTTC
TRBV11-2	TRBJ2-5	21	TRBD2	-	CASSLRSAGLAGGRSQETQYF	TGTGCCAGCAGCTTAAGATCCGCAGGACTAGCGGGGGGGCGTTCCCAAGAGACCCAGTACTTC
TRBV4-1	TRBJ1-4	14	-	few	CASSQDVGNEKLFF	TGCGCCAGCAGCCAAGATGTGGGAAATGAAAAACTGTTTTTT
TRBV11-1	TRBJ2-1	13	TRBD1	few	CASGETGTNEQFF	TGTGCCAGCGGGGAGACAGGGACCAATGAGCAGTTCTTC
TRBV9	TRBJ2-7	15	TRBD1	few	CASSQGQGNSYEQYF	TGTGCCAGCAGCCAGGGACAGGGAAACTCCTACGAGCAGTACTTC
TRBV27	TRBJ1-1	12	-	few	CAVRGGGLGAFF	TGTGCCGTCAGAGGGGGGGGGCTCGGAGCTTTCTTT
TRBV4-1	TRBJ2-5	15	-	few	CASSRPVGGAETQYF	TGCGCCAGCAGTCGTCCAGTGGGGGGCGCCGAGACCCAGTACTTC
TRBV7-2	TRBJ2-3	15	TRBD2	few	CASSNGGASGDTQYF	TGTGCCAGCAGCAACGGGGGGGCGTCGGGAGATACGCAGTATTTT
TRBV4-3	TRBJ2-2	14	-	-	CASSHREGTGELFF	TGCGCCAGCAGCCACCGAGAAGGCACCGGGGAGCTGTTTTTT
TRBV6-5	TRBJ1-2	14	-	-	CASSWARGLNGYTF	TGTGCCAGCAGTTGGGCCCGGGGACTCAATGGCTACACCTTC
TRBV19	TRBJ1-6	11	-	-	CASRGGSPLHF	TGTGCCAGTAGGGGAGGTTCACCCCTCCACTTT
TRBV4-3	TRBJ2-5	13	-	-	CASSQVQGKTQYF	TGCGCCAGCAGCCAAGTGCAGGGCAAGACCCAGTACTTC
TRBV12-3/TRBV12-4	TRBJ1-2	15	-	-	CASSYDRDRPYGYTF	TGTGCCAGCAGTTACGACCGGGACCGACCCTATGGCTACACCTTC
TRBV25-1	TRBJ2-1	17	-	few	CASTAKLDRDSYNEQFF	TGTGCCAGCACGGCTAAGCTCGACCGCGACTCCTACAATGAGCAGTTCTTC
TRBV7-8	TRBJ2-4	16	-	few	CASSFRVRGTKDIQYF	TGTGCCAGCAGCTTTCGGGTCCGGGGTACGAAAGACATTCAGTACTTC
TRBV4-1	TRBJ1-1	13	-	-	CASRYRSNTEAFF	TGCGCCAGCAGGTACAGATCGAACACTGAAGCTTTCTTT
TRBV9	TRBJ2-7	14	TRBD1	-	CASSVGTGAYEQYF	TGTGCCAGCAGCGTTGGGACAGGGGCCTACGAGCAGTACTTC
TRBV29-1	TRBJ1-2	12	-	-	CSVVQGGSVYTF	TGCAGCGTCGTGCAGGGTGGTTCCGTCTACACCTTC
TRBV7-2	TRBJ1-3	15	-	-	CASRLQGYSGNTIYF	TGTGCCAGCAGGTTACAGGGTTACTCTGGAAACACCATATATTTT
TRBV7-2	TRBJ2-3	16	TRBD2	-	CASSSVSGGGPDTQYF	TGTGCCAGCAGCTCCGTTAGCGGGGGGGGCCCAGATACGCAGTATTTT
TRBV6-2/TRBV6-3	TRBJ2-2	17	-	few	CASSYSAGRSNTGELFF	TGTGCCAGCAGTTACTCGGCGGGGAGATCGAACACCGGGGAGCTGTTTTTT
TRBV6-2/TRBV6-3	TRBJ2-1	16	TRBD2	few	CASSGYFLAGDNEQFF	TGTGCCAGCAGTGGCTACTTTCTAGCGGGGGATAATGAGCAGTTCTTC
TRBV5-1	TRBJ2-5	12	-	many	CASSGGQETQYF	TGCGCCAGCAGCGGGGGGCAAGAGACCCAGTACTTC
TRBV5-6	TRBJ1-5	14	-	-	CASSSEGANQPQHF	TGTGCCAGCAGCTCGGAAGGGGCCAATCAGCCCCAGCATTTT